These 14 T cell receptor beta chains originate from one sample sequenced in a study of T cells in Graves' hyperthyroidism and ophthalmopathy (dated by TCRdb to about 2019). Libraries were built with multiplex PCR. The sample was run on an Illumina HiSeq 2000. The TCR beta CDR3 regions were amplified from RNA transcripts. For the first round of RT-PCR on the TCR CDR3, the HTBI primer set was used together with the Qiagen OneStep RT-PCR kit. TCRdb reprocessed the public reads (quality trimming at Q25 with fastp, clone calling with MiXCR) and kept in-frame beta chains. Under each unique CDR3 protein, matching rows form one entry showing the most common genes and DNA. For this sample the table gives 340,000 or so distinct CDR3 sequences, of which about 20% were detected only once. About half of the sample is held by the ten biggest clonotypes. The sample taken for sequencing was blood. The receptors were sampled from a woman aged 45-65 years with Graves' hyperthyroidism.

This clonotype was counted a few times. The chain recombines TRBV11-3 with TRBJ2-1; no firm D call. V lost 1 base, J lost 13 bases, and 11 bases lay in between. The germline gives CDR1 SGHNT, CDR2 YENEEA. The CDR3 consists of 12 residues. In nucleotides, the CDR3 is TGTGCCAGCAGCTTAGGAGGCGGACCACAGTTCTTC. It encodes CASSLGGGPQFF.

The rearrangement links TRBV4-2 to TRBJ2-1; TRBD2 agrees at 10 bases. Trimming cost V 0 bases and J 12 bases; bases outside gene matches: 11. This CDR3 region has 16 residues. Germline-derived CDR1 and CDR2 are LGHNA and YNFKEQ. CDR3 coding DNA: TGTGCCAGCAGCCAAGAGGGTAGCGGGGGGCCGAGCGCGCAGTTCTTC. This sequence encodes CASSQEGSGGPSAQFF.

This clonotype was counted at least ten times. The chain employs TRBV20-1 and TRBJ1-2, with TRBD1 matching 7 bases. CDR1 is DFQATT and CDR2 is SNEGSKA in the germline V gene (reference sequence). CDR3 length equals 16 residues. The junction had 20 bases not matched to a gene; V was cut back by 8 bases and J by 5 bases. The CDR3 DNA reads TGCAGTACCATATTGAAGGACCGGGACAGCCGTTATGGCTACACCTTC. The encoded protein is CSTILKDRDSRYGYTF.

This clonotype was detected many times. The rearrangement joins TRBV3-1 to TRBJ1-3; 7 bases align to TRBD1. The CDR3 has 15 residues. CDR1 and CDR2 from the germline V gene are LGHDT and YNNKEL (reference sequence). V shed 5 bases, J shed 0 bases, and the junction held 4 bases outside the gene matches. The DNA of the CDR3 is TGTGCCAGCAGCTCTGGGGACAGCTCTGGAAACACCATATATTTT. It codes for CASSSGDSSGNTIYF. The complete variable domain, with remaining parts taken from reference TRBV3-1 and TRBJ1-3, reads DTAVSQTPKYLVTQMGNDKSIKCEQNLGHDTMYWYKQDSKKFLKIMFSYNNKELIINETVPNRFSPKSPDKAHLNLHINSLELGDSAVYFCASSSGDSSGNTIYFGEGSWLTVV.

On this clonotype: This may arise from a read error, as a much more abundant clone is one base away. This rearrangement joins TRBV10-3 to TRBJ2-7; no firm D call. The CDR3 contains 11 residues. V dropped 2 bases and J dropped 2 bases, with 1 base sitting between them. Germline CDR1 reads ENHRY; CDR2 reads SYGVKD. The CDR3 DNA reads as TGTGCCATCAGTGAGGCCTACGAGCAGTACTTC. Its protein is CAISEAYEQYF.

Notes on this clonotype: A junction boundary mismatches the germline segment, possibly from a read error. This rearrangement joins TRBV6-2 or TRBV6-3 to TRBJ2-1; D ambiguous. The CDR3 has 17 residues. The germline CDR1 and CDR2 sequences are MNHEY and SVGEGT. In nucleotides, the CDR3 is TGTGCCGGCAGTTACTCGGAGACGGGTAGCTCCTACAATGAGCAGTTCTTC. Translating it yields CAGSYSETGSSYNEQFF.

Only a few counts were recorded for this clonotype. V is TRBV2 and J is TRBJ2-5; the match to TRBD2 covers 7 bases. Germline V CDR1 and CDR2: SNHLY, FYNNEI. V lost 8 bases and J lost 2; bases outside the gene matches: 5. The CDR3 is 13 amino acids. Here the CDR3 reads CASGRGVQETQYF. The CDR3 coding sequence is TGTGCCAGCGGTCGGGGGGTTCAAGAGACCCAGTACTTC.

This clonotype was detected many times. The V call is TRBV11-2, the J call TRBJ2-5; TRBD2 aligns across 16 bases. CDR3 size: 17 residues. Trimming took 5 bases from V and 5 from J; bases not matched to a gene: 8. Germline assignment: CDR1 SGHAT and CDR2 FQNNGV. CDR3 DNA sequence: TGTGCCAGCAGCCCCGGGACTAGCGGGGGGGCTTGGGAGACCCAGTACTTC. This encodes CASSPGTSGGAWETQYF.

This clonotype was picked up a small number of times. The genes are TRBV29-1 and TRBJ1-1, with D possibly being TRBD1 (6 bases). This CDR3 is built from 14 residues. Trimming cost V 6 bases and J 8 bases, with 22 bases left between them. The V gene's germline CDR1 is SQVTM and CDR2 ANQGSEA. Written as DNA, the CDR3 is TGCAGCGTCTTGAGGTTGGGGGCAATTAAGGAAGCTTTCTTT. It codes for CSVLRLGAIKEAFF.

The genes are TRBV29-1 and TRBJ2-3; 9 positions match TRBD2. CDR3 size: 13 residues. V lost 8 bases to trimming and J lost 1 base; unmatched junction nucleotides: 4. Germline lookup yields CDR1 SQVTM and CDR2 ANQGSEA. CDR3 loop: CSIRLAGTDTQYF. The CDR3 DNA sequence: TGCAGCATCAGACTAGCGGGCACAGATACGCAGTATTTT.

Ten or more counts support this clonotype. The chain has TRBV6-1 and TRBJ2-7, with unresolved D. The germline CDR1 and CDR2 sequences are MNHNS and SASEGT. The CDR3 runs 14 residues. V gave up 5 bases and J gave up 0 bases, with 11 bases separating them. CDR3 in amino acids: CASSPRQSSYEQYV. In nucleotides, the CDR3 is TGTGCCAGCAGTCCCAGGCAGAGCTCCTACGAGCAGTACGTC.

CDR3 amino acids: CSAPRPGTGLSSYNEQFF. The CDR3 coding sequence is TGCAGCGCTCCTCGTCCCGGGACAGGCTTGAGCTCCTACAATGAGCAGTTCTTC. The V gene is TRBV29-1, the J gene TRBJ2-1; 8 nucleotides line up with TRBD1. Germline V lookup: CDR1 SQVTM, CDR2 ANQGSEA. After removal of 7 bases from V and 0 bases from J, the junction contained 17 bases not matched to a gene. The CDR3 totals 18 residues.

The gene calls are TRBV3-1 and TRBJ1-2; D gene unclear. CDR3 length equals 12 residues. Germline CDR1 and CDR2: LGHDT and YNNKEL (reference sequence). The V gene lost 6 bases and the J gene lost 7 bases, with 12 bases spanning the gap. The CDR3 DNA reads TGTGCCAGCAGTCCCAACGCGGGTGGCTACACCTTC. This encodes CASSPNAGGYTF.

This clonotype has at least ten counts. The V call is TRBV28, the J call TRBJ2-7, with 7 bases aligning to TRBD2. The junction had 7 bases not matched to a gene; V was cut back by 8 bases and J by 0 bases. Germline V gene sequence: CDR1 MDHEN, CDR2 SYDVKM. The CDR3 runs to 14 residues. CDR3 in amino acids: CASGRSGVSYEQYF. As DNA, the CDR3 is TGTGCCAGCGGAAGGAGCGGGGTCTCCTACGAGCAGTACTTC.